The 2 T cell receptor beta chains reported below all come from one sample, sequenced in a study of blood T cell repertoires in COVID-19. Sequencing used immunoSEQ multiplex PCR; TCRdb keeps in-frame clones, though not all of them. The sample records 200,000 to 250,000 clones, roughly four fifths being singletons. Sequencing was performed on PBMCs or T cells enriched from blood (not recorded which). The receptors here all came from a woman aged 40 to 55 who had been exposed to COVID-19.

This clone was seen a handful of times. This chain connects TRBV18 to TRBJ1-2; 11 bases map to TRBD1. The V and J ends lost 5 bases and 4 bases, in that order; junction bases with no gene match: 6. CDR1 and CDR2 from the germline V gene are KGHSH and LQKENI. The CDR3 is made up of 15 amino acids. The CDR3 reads CASSIGTGGAYGYTF. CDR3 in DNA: TGTGCCAGCTCAATCGGGACAGGGGGGGCCTATGGCTACACCTTC.

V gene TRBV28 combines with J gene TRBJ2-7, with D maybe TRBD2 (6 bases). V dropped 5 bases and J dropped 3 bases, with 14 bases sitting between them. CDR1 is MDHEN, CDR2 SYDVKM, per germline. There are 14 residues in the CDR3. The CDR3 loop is CASSEALGGYEQYF. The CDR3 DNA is TGTGCCAGCAGTGAAGCGCTCGGGGGCTACGAGCAGTACTTC.